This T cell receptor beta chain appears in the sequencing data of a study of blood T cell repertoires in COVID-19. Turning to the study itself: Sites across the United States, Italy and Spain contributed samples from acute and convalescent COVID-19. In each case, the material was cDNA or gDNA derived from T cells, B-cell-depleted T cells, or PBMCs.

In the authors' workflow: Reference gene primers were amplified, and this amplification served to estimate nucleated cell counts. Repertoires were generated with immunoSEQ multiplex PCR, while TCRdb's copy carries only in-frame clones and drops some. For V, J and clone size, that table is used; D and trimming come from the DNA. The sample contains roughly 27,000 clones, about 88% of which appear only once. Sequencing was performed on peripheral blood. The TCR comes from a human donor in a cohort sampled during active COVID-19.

For the CDR3, the DNA is TGCGCCAGCAGCTTGGCCGCACGGGTGGGCGAGCAGTACTTC. Residues: CASSLAARVGEQYF. The J gene is TRBJ2-7, the V gene TRBV5-1; D is uncertain. There are 14 residues in the CDR3. Germline CDR1 reads SGHRS; CDR2 reads YFSETQ. V dropped 0 bases and J dropped 6 bases, with 13 bases sitting between them. Full variable domain (outside the CDR3, taken from reference TRBV5-1 and TRBJ2-7): KAGVTQTPRYLIKTRGQQVTLSCSPISGHRSVSWYQQTPGQGLQFLFEYFSETQRNKGNFPGRFSGRQFSNSRSEMNVSTLELGDSALYLCASSLAARVGEQYFGPGTRLTVT.